The rows below give T cell receptor beta chains drawn from one sample of a study of blood T cell repertoires in COVID-19. Profiling relied on immunoSEQ multiplex PCR, and the TCRdb table lists in-frame clones only, not all of them. The sample contains a few hundred thousand clones, 65% to 90% of which appear only once. Sequencing used PBMCs or T cells enriched from blood (not recorded which). These receptors originate from a middle-aged woman with acute COVID-19. The conserved cysteine and the conserved F or W are not part of the CDR3 here. D genes are given only for firm matches.

J gene	D gene	V gene	CDR3 protein
TRBJ1-1	TRBD1	TRBV18	ASSDGQGSEAF
TRBJ2-1	TRBD2	TRBV5-1	ASSLVPSGRRDEQF
TRBJ1-5	NA	TRBV7-2	ASSLPPGKGNQPQH
TRBJ2-3	NA	TRBV6-5	ASSFSSGGTDTQY
TRBJ1-1	NA	TRBV5-6	ASSLVLQVNTEAF
TRBJ2-3	NA	TRBV6-2/TRBV6-3	ASSYSHGRGATDTQY
TRBJ2-7	TRBD2	TRBV6-5	ASSPGLVAGGEQY
TRBJ2-2	TRBD2	TRBV27	ASSFRLAGAGELF
TRBJ2-3	NA	TRBV6-1	ASSEMAGRPDTQY
TRBJ1-1	TRBD1	TRBV5-1	ASSPHTWPGQGTGAF
TRBJ1-4	TRBD1	TRBV27	ASSPTGDSHYTTNEKLF
TRBJ2-5	TRBD1	TRBV29-1	RIQGAKETQY
TRBJ2-7	NA	TRBV18	ASSPPSVGTGREQY
TRBJ1-2	NA	TRBV10-1	ASSGGARYYGYT
TRBJ2-1	NA	TRBV11-3	ASSLDRVANYNEQF
TRBJ2-5	TRBD2	TRBV2	AGSGGTKETQY
TRBJ2-7	NA	TRBV6-2/TRBV6-3	ASSYSGVREQY
TRBJ2-3	TRBD1	TRBV15	ATSKTPRDRGPDTQY
TRBJ2-2	TRBD2	TRBV5-1	ASRLAGVSTGELF
TRBJ2-7	NA	TRBV27	ASSRDFGVSYEQY
TRBJ1-1	NA	TRBV2	ASSVIQENTEAF
TRBJ2-7	NA	TRBV15	ATSRDPRGIIYEQY
TRBJ1-1	NA	TRBV19	ASSFRGMNTKAF
TRBJ2-2	NA	TRBV11-2	ASSPETGTGELF
TRBJ2-4	NA	TRBV4-3	ASSLQGSPKDIQY
TRBJ1-2	NA	TRBV6-2/TRBV6-3	ASSYEIGETIRGYGYT
TRBJ1-4	TRBD1	TRBV7-2	ASRGTVNEKLF
TRBJ2-2	TRBD1	TRBV7-2	ASSLSLPRTGANTGELF
TRBJ1-1	TRBD1	TRBV5-1	ASNRGSSEEAF
TRBJ1-2	TRBD1	TRBV6-5	ASYPRTGDNYGYT
TRBJ2-3	TRBD2	TRBV3-1/TRBV3-2	ASSQYGGGASDTQY
TRBJ1-2	NA	TRBV18	ASSPGQGNYGYT
TRBJ1-2	NA	TRBV5-1	ASSLPSYGYT
TRBJ1-2	NA	TRBV5-1	ASSGGREANYGYT
TRBJ2-5	TRBD2	TRBV3-1/TRBV3-2	ASSQDPWTSGSQETQY
TRBJ2-1	TRBD2	TRBV20-1	SASPGTSGNEQF
TRBJ2-1	NA	TRBV29-1	SVVGRGTSYNEQF
TRBJ2-7	TRBD2	TRBV7-6	ASSLGGLASYEQY
TRBJ2-7	TRBD1	TRBV6-1	ASSEAVLGTGSRSSYEQY
TRBJ1-2	NA	TRBV19	ASSTGVVYT
TRBJ1-5	NA	TRBV4-2	ASSQDGQGSNQPQH
TRBJ2-5	NA	TRBV7-2	ASSPLPFVAGETQY
TRBJ2-2	NA	TRBV7-9	ASSLALGQNTGELF
TRBJ2-2	NA	TRBV7-2	ASSERGGELF
TRBJ2-7	NA	TRBV28	ASSLSNNGLMAYEQY
TRBJ1-4	TRBD1	TRBV3-1/TRBV3-2	ASSPPGTDLVATNEKLF
TRBJ1-5	TRBD1	TRBV10-3	AISPTGADNQPQH
TRBJ1-5	NA	TRBV7-9	ASSLAGNPSNQPQH
TRBJ2-2	NA	TRBV6-2/TRBV6-3	ASSYYSLSNTGELF
TRBJ2-1	NA	TRBV2	ASRLRDLPYNEQF
TRBJ2-2	TRBD2	TRBV6-5	ASSWGWASGSGELF
TRBJ1-1	NA	TRBV12-1	ASSFYGRGQRSEAF
TRBJ2-7	NA	TRBV3-1/TRBV3-2	ASSHQGGVYEQY
TRBJ1-1	NA	TRBV7-9	ASSQQGVDSR
TRBJ2-6	NA	TRBV6-6	ASSRATASSGANVLT
TRBJ1-1	NA	TRBV2	ASSMNRAEVAF
TRBJ2-3	NA	TRBV3-1/TRBV3-2	ASSQGPAASTDTQY
TRBJ1-2	TRBD1	TRBV6-5	ASTPGQGAYT
TRBJ2-1	TRBD2	TRBV15	ATSRGGGSYNEQF
TRBJ1-1	NA	TRBV5-5	ASSLAFRNTEAF